One sample yielded the 4 T cell receptor beta chains listed below, sequenced in a study of blood T cell repertoires in COVID-19. Method: immunoSEQ multiplex PCR; TCRdb's copy keeps in-frame clones and lacks some. The table shows about 77,000 clones, with 65% to 85% occurring only once. Source material: peripheral blood. These receptors all come from a man in his 70s with active or convalescent COVID-19.

The CDR3 coding sequence is TGTGCCAGCAGGGCCGGGACAGGGGTATCTGGGGCCAACGTCCTGACTTTC. Translating it yields CASRAGTGVSGANVLTF. The chain recombines TRBV7-3 with TRBJ2-6; 10 bases align to TRBD1. After removal of 6 bases from V and 1 base from J, the junction contained 6 bases not matched to a gene. CDR3 length: 17 amino acids. Germline V lookup: CDR1 SGHTA, CDR2 FQGTGA.

This clone was counted between two and nine times. The V gene is TRBV5-4, the J gene TRBJ1-2; 9 bases agree with TRBD1. The V and J ends lost 5 bases and 4 bases, in that order; junction bases with no gene match: 9. CDR1 SGHNT and CDR2 YYREEE come from the germline V gene (reference sequence). CDR3 length: 15 amino acids. CDR3 protein: CASRPRTGASYGYTF. In nucleotides, the CDR3 is TGTGCCAGCAGGCCCCGGACAGGGGCCTCCTATGGCTACACCTTC. Full variable domain (missing parts from reference TRBV5-4 and TRBJ1-2): ETGVTQSPTHLIKTRGQQVTLRCSSQSGHNTVSWYQQALGQGPQFIFQYYREEENGRGNFPPRFSGLQFPNYSSELNVNALELDDSALYLCASRPRTGASYGYTFGSGTRLTVV.

The genes are TRBV2 and TRBJ1-1; TRBD1 matches 7 bases. V shed 3 bases, J shed 6 bases, and the junction held 10 bases outside the gene matches. Germline assignment: CDR1 SNHLY and CDR2 FYNNEI. The CDR3 is made up of 15 amino acids. CDR3 in amino acids: CASSEETGWGAEAFF. In DNA, the CDR3 is TGTGCCAGCAGTGAGGAGACAGGGTGGGGTGCTGAAGCTTTCTTT.

J is TRBJ1-6 and V is TRBV6-5, with no clear D. Germline loops: CDR1 MNHEY, CDR2 SVGAGI. Deletions cut 9 bases from V and 0 bases from J, with 9 bases between. The CDR3 runs 14 residues. The CDR3 nucleotides read TGTGCCAGTGGAGAGAGCTCCTATAATTCACCCCTCCACTTT. This sequence encodes CASGESSYNSPLHF.